The 5 T cell receptor beta chains in this list originate from one sample, sequenced in a study of blood T cell repertoires in COVID-19 (dated by TCRdb to 2020 to 2022). Receptor libraries were prepared by the immunoSEQ multiplex PCR assay. In TCRdb, the immuneACCESS table is reduced to in-frame sequences with V and J assigned. These tables do not hold every clone; where another copy was compared, an unresolved V gene accounts for under half, and the others remain unexplained. The sample table shows under 250,000 clones, and about 85% are seen once. The ten largest make up under 14% of the sample. The sample consisted of PBMCs or T cells enriched from blood (not recorded which). The source of these receptors is a man aged 30 to 45 who had recovered from COVID-19.

The chain couples TRBV29-1 to TRBJ2-2; 7 nucleotides align to TRBD1. V trimming: 4 bases; J trimming: 3 bases; junction bases outside the gene matches: 5. The CDR3 spans 14 residues. Looked up from germline, CDR1 is SQVTM and CDR2 is ANQGSEA. The CDR3 region is CSVVDRPYTGELFF. The CDR3 coding sequence is TGCAGCGTTGTGGACAGGCCCTACACCGGGGAGCTGTTTTTT.

The rearrangement joins TRBV9 to TRBJ2-5; D is perhaps TRBD2 (6 bases). Trimming took 0 bases from V and 7 from J, leaving 10 bases between them. Germline V gives CDR1 SGDLS, CDR2 YYNGEE. The CDR3 length is 13 residues. CDR3 protein: CASSVAWGGTQYF. In DNA, the CDR3 is TGTGCCAGCAGCGTAGCTTGGGGAGGGACCCAGTACTTC.

V usage is TRBV30 and J usage is TRBJ2-2; TRBD2 matches at 9 bases. The CDR3 contains 20 residues. Germline loops: CDR1 GTSNPN, CDR2 SVGIG (reference sequence). The V and J ends lost 0 bases and 6 bases, in that order; junction bases with no gene match: 20. CDR3 nucleotide sequence: TGTGCCTGGAGTGTACGGATCGGCAGGGAGCGGGAGGAATGGGCCGGGGAGCTGTTTTTT. Protein product: CAWSVRIGREREEWAGELFF. Supplemented by reference TRBV30 and TRBJ2-2, the full variable domain reads SQTIHQWPATLVQPVGSPLSLECTVEGTSNPNLYWYRQAAGRGLQLLFYSVGIGQISSEVPQNLSASRPQDRQFILSSKKLLLSDSGFYLCAWSVRIGREREEWAGELFFGEGSRLTVL.

This chain uses TRBV19 with TRBJ1-2; TRBD1 aligns across 9 bases. Germline V CDR1 and CDR2: LNHDA, SQIVND (reference sequence). Unmatched junction bases numbered 15, after V lost 9 bases and J lost 1 base. This CDR3 is built from 17 residues. The CDR3, as DNA: TGTGCCAGCAAATCACCGGGACAGGGATCCTATAACTATGGCTACACCTTC. It yields the protein CASKSPGQGSYNYGYTF.

V and J are TRBV5-1 and TRBJ1-2; 7 bases match TRBD1. There are 16 residues in the CDR3. After removal of 5 bases from V and 1 base from J, the junction contained 11 bases not matched to a gene. Germline V gene lookup returns CDR1 SGHRS and CDR2 YFSETQ. CDR3 protein: CASSPGTAFYNYGYTF. In DNA, the CDR3 is TGCGCCAGCAGTCCCGGGACAGCTTTCTATAACTATGGCTACACCTTC.